These 31 T cell receptor beta chains came from one sample sequenced in a study of cytomegalovirus exposure and HLA in healthy donors. It was with 60 Vbeta and 13 Jbeta primers that the PCR ran. Measured with immunoSEQ multiplex PCR; TCRdb has only the in-frame clones, and not every one. The sample shows more than 140,000 clones, roughly 79% of them seen only once. Sequencing was done on a sample of PBMCs. These TCRs come from a male donor in good health and CMV-seronegative.

This sequence joins TRBV18 and TRBJ2-1; D perhaps matches TRBD1 (5 bases). Trimming removed 3 bases from V and 0 bases from J, with 9 bases in between. Per the germline V gene, CDR1 is KGHSH and CDR2 is LQKENI. There are 15 residues in the CDR3. CDR3 DNA: TGTGCCAGCTCACCCAGGGTTTTCTCCTACAATGAGCAGTTCTTC. This sequence encodes CASSPRVFSYNEQFF. Variable domain in full (rest from reference TRBV18 and TRBJ2-1): NAGVMQNPRHLVRRRGQEARLRCSPMKGHSHVYWYRQLPEEGLKFMVYLQKENIIDESGMPKERFSAEFPKEGPSILRIQQVVRGDSAAYFCASSPRVFSYNEQFFGPGTRLTVL.

This clone occurred a few times. The chain combines TRBV2 with TRBJ2-7; no definite D call. Germline CDR1 and CDR2: SNHLY and FYNNEI. The ends were cut back, 7 bases at V and 0 bases at J, with 10 bases in the middle. There are 13 residues in the CDR3. The CDR3 protein is CASTASDSYEQYF. Written as DNA, the CDR3 is TGTGCCAGCACCGCGAGCGACTCCTACGAGCAGTACTTC.

This chain uses TRBV7-2 with TRBJ2-5; TRBD1 agrees at 7 bases. There are 13 residues in the CDR3. The trim removed 3 bases at V and 5 bases at J, leaving 3 bases unmatched. The V gene's germline CDR1 is SGHTA and CDR2 FQGNSA. The DNA for the CDR3 is TGTGCCAGCAGCTTCGACAGGGCGGAGACCCAGTACTTC. Its translation is CASSFDRAETQYF.

The chain recombines TRBV30 with TRBJ1-5; D possibly corresponds to TRBD1 (6 bases). The V end was cut by 1 base, the J end by 11 bases, with 9 bases between. This CDR3 has 11 amino acids. CDR1 GTSNPN and CDR2 SVGIG come from the germline V gene (reference sequence). CDR3 protein: CAWSERGSQHF. The CDR3 DNA sequence: TGTGCCTGGAGTGAGAGGGGGTCCCAGCATTTT.

This chain links TRBV11-3 with TRBJ2-7, with 7 bases that match TRBD1. This CDR3 is built from 13 residues. V lost 5 bases and J lost 8; bases outside the gene matches: 9. The V gene's germline CDR1 is SGHNT and CDR2 YENEEA. The CDR3 DNA reads as TGTGCCAGCAGCCCCGGACAGGTGGCGAAGCAGTACTTC. This encodes CASSPGQVAKQYF.

This clone was found once. The chain employs TRBV5-5 and TRBJ1-2, with D tentatively TRBD1 (6 bases). The CDR3 is 14 residues long. Germline CDR1 is SGHKS and CDR2 is YYEKEE (reference sequence). Trimming removed 4 bases from V and 2 bases from J, with 12 bases in between. In DNA form, the CDR3 reads TGTGCCAGCAGCCCGGGGGGCAAAAACTATGGCTACACCTTC. Translation gives CASSPGGKNYGYTF. Supplemented by reference TRBV5-5 and TRBJ1-2, the full variable domain reads DAGVTQSPTHLIKTRGQQVTLRCSPISGHKSVSWYQQVLGQGPQFIFQYYEKEERGRGNFPDRFSARQFPNYSSELNVNALLLGDSALYLCASSPGGKNYGYTFGSGTRLTVV.

This chain connects TRBV7-2 to TRBJ2-1; D gene ambiguous. The ends were cut back, 0 bases at V and 12 bases at J, with 12 bases in the middle. Germline CDR1 is SGHTA and CDR2 is FQGNSA. The CDR3 runs 13 residues. The CDR3 loop is CASSLASSRVQFF. The CDR3 DNA sequence: TGTGCCAGCAGCTTAGCCTCTTCCCGGGTGCAGTTCTTC.

In this sample, this clone turned up a few times. The rearrangement uses TRBV19 and TRBJ1-5, with D possibly matching TRBD1 (6 bases). Trimming took off 7 bases at V and 6 bases at J, with 22 bases between the two ends. CDR1 is LNHDA, CDR2 SQIVND, per germline (reference sequence). This CDR3 has 16 residues. The CDR3: CASTPGGGRRGQPQHF. The CDR3 nucleotides read TGTGCCAGTACCCCCGGGGGGGGGCGCAGGGGTCAGCCCCAGCATTTT.

This clone has a handful of counts. The V gene is TRBV6-6, the J gene TRBJ2-1; tentative D call: TRBD2 (5 bases). The CDR3 extends over 15 amino acids. Germline V gives CDR1 MNHNY, CDR2 SVGAGI (reference sequence). The V end was cut by 2 bases, the J end by 5 bases, with 13 bases between. The CDR3 bases are TGTGCCAGCAGTTACGGCGGGCTGGGTGACAATGAGCAGTTCTTC. This translates into CASSYGGLGDNEQFF.

V gene TRBV6-5 combines with J gene TRBJ2-7; 10 nucleotides line up with TRBD2. The ends lost 6 bases at V and 5 bases at J; junction bases unmatched: 10. The CDR3 is 15 residues long. The germline V gene encodes CDR1 MNHEY and CDR2 SVGAGI. The CDR3 sequence: CASSLKRGGPHEQYF. The CDR3 nucleotides are TGTGCCAGCAGCCTAAAGCGGGGGGGCCCCCACGAGCAGTACTTC.

In its sample, this clone was seen once. The chain employs TRBV6-5 and TRBJ2-2; the D gene is possibly TRBD1 (6 bases). This CDR3 is built from 15 residues. Trimming removed 2 bases at V and 5 bases at J, with 12 bases between. Germline V gives CDR1 MNHEY, CDR2 SVGAGI. The CDR3 is CASSYGAGETGELFF. CDR3 in DNA: TGTGCCAGCAGTTACGGGGCAGGGGAGACCGGGGAGCTGTTTTTT.

The rearrangement uses TRBV7-2 and TRBJ2-7, with a possible D match to TRBD1 (6 bases). The CDR3 runs to 13 residues. The V end lost 5 bases, the J end lost 4 bases, and 12 bases lay between the germline ends. Germline assignment: CDR1 SGHTA and CDR2 FQGNSA. The CDR3, as DNA: TGTGCCAGCAGCGTACCTCAGGGGTACGAGCAGTACTTC. Its protein is CASSVPQGYEQYF.

This sequence joins TRBV2 and TRBJ1-3; 8 nucleotides match TRBD1. CDR3 length: 16 residues. CDR1 and CDR2 from the germline V gene are SNHLY and FYNNEI. J lost 0 bases, V lost 7 bases, and 8 bases had no gene match. The CDR3 here is CASNSGTGSSGNTIYF. The CDR3 bases are TGTGCCAGCAATTCGGGGACAGGAAGCTCTGGAAACACCATATATTTT.

With respect to this clone: Sequence at one end of the junction differs from germline and may be a read error. The rearrangement joins TRBV18 to TRBJ1-4; no reliable D call. Germline CDR1 reads KGHSH; CDR2 reads LQKENI. This CDR3 contains 13 residues. Here the CDR3 reads CASSPVAAEKLFF. The CDR3 DNA is TGTGCCAGTTCACCAGTGGCGGCTGAAAAACTGTTTTTT.

This sequence joins TRBV10-3 and TRBJ1-2; 8 bases align to TRBD1. The CDR3 consists of 17 residues. The germline V gene has CDR1 ENHRY and CDR2 SYGVKD. Trimming removed 0 bases from V and 0 bases from J; junction bases left unmatched: 6. The DNA of the CDR3 is TGTGCCATCAGTGAGTCGCGACAGGGGCGGCCTAACTATGGCTACACCTTC. Its protein product is CAISESRQGRPNYGYTF.

This rearrangement joins TRBV15 to TRBJ2-2; a weak D match, TRBD1 (5 bases). The CDR3 is 16 amino acids. Per germline, CDR1 LNHNV and CDR2 YYDKDF (reference sequence). The germline V and J ends were trimmed by 0 bases and 0 bases, with 8 bases remaining between them. CDR3 nucleotide sequence: TGTGCCACCAGCAGAGAGGAAGGGGCGAACACCGGGGAGCTGTTTTTT. This encodes CATSREEGANTGELFF.

The chain carries TRBV4-2 and TRBJ2-2; no clear D gene. The germline V and J ends were trimmed by 3 bases and 0 bases, with 5 bases remaining between them. Per the germline V gene, CDR1 is LGHNA and CDR2 is YNFKEQ. This CDR3 comprises 14 residues. The CDR3 is CASSHVANTGELFF. The CDR3 nucleotides read TGTGCCAGCAGCCACGTCGCGAACACCGGGGAGCTGTTTTTT.

The V call is TRBV5-1, the J call TRBJ2-7, with D possibly TRBD2 on 5 matching bases. The V end lost 0 bases, the J end lost 1 base, and 8 bases lay between the germline ends. This CDR3 has 14 amino acids. Germline CDR1 SGHRS, CDR2 YFSETQ. The CDR3 region has the DNA TGCGCCAGCAGCTTGGCCACGGGATCCTACGAGCAGTACTTC. Protein sequence: CASSLATGSYEQYF.

The chain is built from TRBV5-1 and TRBJ2-7, with TRBD2 matching over 11 bases. V gave up 2 bases and J gave up 2 bases; unmatched junction bases: 3. From germline, CDR1 is SGHRS and CDR2 YFSETQ. The CDR3 consists of 15 residues. This CDR3 reads CASSLLAGDPYEQYF. In DNA form, the CDR3 reads TGCGCCAGCAGCTTACTAGCGGGAGACCCCTACGAGCAGTACTTC.

The chain joins TRBV7-6 to TRBJ1-1; 10 bases are a match to TRBD1. The CDR3 contains 13 residues. V shed 5 bases and J 10 bases; nucleotides not matched to a gene: 7. The germline V gene encodes CDR1 SGHVS and CDR2 FNYEAQ. In nucleotides, the CDR3 is TGTGCCAGCAGCGCAGGACAGGGGGGGGTAGCTTTCTTT. Its translation is CASSAGQGGVAFF. Supplemented by reference TRBV7-6 and TRBJ1-1, the full variable domain reads GAGVSQSPRYKVTKRGQDVALRCDPISGHVSLYWYRQALGQGPEFLTYFNYEAQQDKSGLPNDRFSAERPEGSISTLTIQRTEQRDSAMYRCASSAGQGGVAFFGQGTRLTVV.

This clone was counted only a few times. The junction departs from the called germline gene at one end, perhaps through a read error. This chain joins TRBV7-9 and TRBJ2-5, with D hard to call. This CDR3 contains 16 residues. The germline V gene has CDR1 SEHNR and CDR2 FQNEAQ (reference sequence). This CDR3 is CSSSLEPGQYQETQYF. In DNA, the CDR3 is TGTTCCAGCAGCTTAGAGCCAGGCCAGTACCAAGAGACCCAGTACTTC.

The chain has TRBV6-4 and TRBJ2-1; 9 bases match TRBD2. Germline CDR1 is MRHNA and CDR2 is SNTAGT. CDR3 length: 15 residues. J lost 3 bases, V lost 10 bases, and 10 bases had no gene match. The CDR3 region has the DNA TGTGCCACCGGCTCTGCGGGAGGGGGCTACAATGAGCAGTTCTTC. Translation: CATGSAGGGYNEQFF.

The chain employs TRBV6-6 and TRBJ2-1; 7 bases match TRBD2. The germline V gene has CDR1 MNHNY and CDR2 SVGAGI (reference sequence). V lost 6 bases and J lost 6; bases outside the gene matches: 5. This CDR3 is 13 amino acids long. The chain's CDR3 is CASSWTRGNEQFF. Written as DNA, the CDR3 is TGTGCCAGCAGCTGGACTAGGGGCAATGAGCAGTTCTTC.

The chain has TRBV4-2 and TRBJ2-1, with 7 bases aligning to TRBD2. CDR3 length: 16 amino acids. Germline trimming cut 1 base from V and 3 bases from J; bases unmatched to any gene: 6. The V gene's germline CDR1 is LGHNA and CDR2 YNFKEQ. The CDR3 DNA follows: TGTGCCAGCAGCCAAGTCCTGGCGGGAGACTACAATGAGCAGTTCTTC. Protein: CASSQVLAGDYNEQFF.

This rearrangement joins TRBV29-1 to TRBJ1-1; D not resolved. V lost 1 base, J lost 3 bases, and 9 bases lay in between. Germline V lookup: CDR1 SQVTM, CDR2 ANQGSEA. The length of the CDR3 is 13 residues. Written as DNA, the CDR3 is TGCAGCGTTGAAGTACATCACGACACTGAAGCTTTCTTT. Translated: CSVEVHHDTEAFF.

V usage is TRBV7-9 and J usage is TRBJ2-7, with 11 bases fitting TRBD2. The CDR3 has 17 amino acids. Germline lookup yields CDR1 SEHNR and CDR2 FQNEAQ (reference sequence). J gave up 5 bases and V 5 bases, and 14 bases lay outside the gene matches. In DNA, the CDR3 is TGTGCCAGCAGCCCCTACACTAGCGGGGGTCGGAGAAACGAGCAGTACTTC. Its protein product is CASSPYTSGGRRNEQYF.

This chain links TRBV5-1 with TRBJ2-3; D is unresolved. CDR3 length: 13 residues. V was clipped by 4 bases and J by 0 bases, with 6 bases between them. From germline, CDR1 is SGHRS and CDR2 YFSETQ. CDR3 bases: TGCGCCAGCAGCCCAGGAAGCACAGATACGCAGTATTTT. Its protein is CASSPGSTDTQYF.

This clone turned up a few times. V is TRBV15 and J is TRBJ2-3; 7 bases align to TRBD1. The germline gives CDR1 LNHNV, CDR2 YYDKDF (reference sequence). This CDR3 has 16 residues. The V gene end was trimmed by 5 bases and the J gene end by 1 base; junction bases not matched to a gene: 9. CDR3 amino acids: CATSRKTGSGTDTQYF. In DNA, the CDR3 is TGTGCCACCAGCCGAAAGACAGGGTCGGGCACAGATACGCAGTATTTT. The full variable domain, in which reference TRBV15 and TRBJ2-3 provide the parts outside the CDR3, is DAMVIQNPRYQVTQFGKPVTLSCSQTLNHNVMYWYQQKSSQAPKLLFHYYDKDFNNEADTPDNFQSRRPNTSFCFLDIRSPGLGDTAMYLCATSRKTGSGTDTQYFGPGTRLTVL.

The chain's CDR3 is CASSLIGENTGELFF. Written as DNA, the CDR3 is TGTGCCAGCAGCTTAATCGGGGAAAACACCGGGGAGCTGTTTTTT. The V call is TRBV7-3, the J call TRBJ2-2; D possibly corresponds to TRBD2 (5 bases). The CDR3 contains 15 residues. CDR1 is SGHTA and CDR2 is FQGTGA in the germline V gene. The V gene lost 1 base and the J gene lost 2 bases, with 8 bases spanning the gap.

The V gene is TRBV2, the J gene TRBJ1-1, with 7 positions matching TRBD1. CDR3 size: 14 residues. V gave up 6 bases and J gave up 0 bases; unmatched junction bases: 4. The germline V gene has CDR1 SNHLY and CDR2 FYNNEI. The CDR3 nucleotides read TGTGCCAGCAGAACCGGGACAGTGAACACTGAAGCTTTCTTT. Encoded protein: CASRTGTVNTEAFF.

The chain is built from TRBV9 and TRBJ2-1, with TRBD2 matching over 7 bases. The CDR3 totals 16 residues. V shed 4 bases, J shed 1 base, and the junction held 8 bases outside the gene matches. Germline V gene data show CDR1 as SGDLS and CDR2 as YYNGEE. CDR3 nucleotides: TGTGCCAGCAGCACCCTGGGAGCGGGATCCTACAATGAGCAGTTCTTC. Translation gives CASSTLGAGSYNEQFF.